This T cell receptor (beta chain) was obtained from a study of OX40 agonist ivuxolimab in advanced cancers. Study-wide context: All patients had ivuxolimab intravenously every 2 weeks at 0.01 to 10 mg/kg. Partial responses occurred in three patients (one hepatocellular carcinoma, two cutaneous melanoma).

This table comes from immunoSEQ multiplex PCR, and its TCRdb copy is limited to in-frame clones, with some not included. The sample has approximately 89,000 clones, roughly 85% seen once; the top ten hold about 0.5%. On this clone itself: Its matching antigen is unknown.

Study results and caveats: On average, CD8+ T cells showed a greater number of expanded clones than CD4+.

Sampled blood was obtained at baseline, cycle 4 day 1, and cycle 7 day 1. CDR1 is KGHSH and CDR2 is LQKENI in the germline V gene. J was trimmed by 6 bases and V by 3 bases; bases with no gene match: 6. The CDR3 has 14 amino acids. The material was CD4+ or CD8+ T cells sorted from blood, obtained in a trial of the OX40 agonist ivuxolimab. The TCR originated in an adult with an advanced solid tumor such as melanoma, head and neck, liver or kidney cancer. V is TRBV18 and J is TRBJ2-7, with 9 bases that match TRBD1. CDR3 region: CASSPETGGGEQYF. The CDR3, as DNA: TGTGCCAGCTCACCCGAGACAGGGGGAGGCGAGCAGTACTTC.